This T cell receptor beta chain was profiled in a study of blood T cell repertoires in COVID-19. In the authors' methods: The assay estimated nucleated cells by amplifying reference gene primers. Method: immunoSEQ multiplex PCR; TCRdb's copy keeps in-frame clones and lacks some. V and J calls and clone size are as listed in that table; D and trimming were resolved from the DNA. The sample shows 45,000 to 50,000 clones, approximately 85% of them seen only once. The CDR3 covers 15 residues. Per the germline V gene, CDR1 is SEHNR and CDR2 is FQNEAQ (reference sequence). V gave up 1 base and J gave up 2 bases, with 11 bases separating them.

This chain links TRBV7-9 with TRBJ2-5; no reliable D call. The clonotype was recovered from a woman of 80 years or more with COVID-19, enrolled during active disease. Sequencing used peripheral blood. The CDR3 spells CASSLGTRTQETQYF. The CDR3 region has the DNA TGTGCCAGCAGCTTAGGAACCCGTACACAAGAGACCCAGTACTTC.